This TCR beta chain was captured by sequencing in a study of control samples from healthy donors and cancer patients. The CDR3 consists of 15 residues. Trimming stripped 3 bases from V and 2 bases from J, with 11 bases between. Germline CDR1 is LGHNA and CDR2 is YNFKEQ. The data were produced by immunoSEQ multiplex PCR, yet TCRdb's version contains in-frame clones alone and is incomplete. The sample lists roughly 150,000 clones, 93% seen once, with 5.5% to 7.5% in the top ten. Material for sequencing was blood. This clonotype was sampled from a man aged 18 to 35 in good health. The V gene is TRBV4-2, the J gene TRBJ2-1; D not resolved. The CDR3 loop is CASSQQAIAYNEQFF. The CDR3 nucleotides are TGTGCCAGCAGCCAGCAAGCGATCGCCTACAATGAGCAGTTCTTC.